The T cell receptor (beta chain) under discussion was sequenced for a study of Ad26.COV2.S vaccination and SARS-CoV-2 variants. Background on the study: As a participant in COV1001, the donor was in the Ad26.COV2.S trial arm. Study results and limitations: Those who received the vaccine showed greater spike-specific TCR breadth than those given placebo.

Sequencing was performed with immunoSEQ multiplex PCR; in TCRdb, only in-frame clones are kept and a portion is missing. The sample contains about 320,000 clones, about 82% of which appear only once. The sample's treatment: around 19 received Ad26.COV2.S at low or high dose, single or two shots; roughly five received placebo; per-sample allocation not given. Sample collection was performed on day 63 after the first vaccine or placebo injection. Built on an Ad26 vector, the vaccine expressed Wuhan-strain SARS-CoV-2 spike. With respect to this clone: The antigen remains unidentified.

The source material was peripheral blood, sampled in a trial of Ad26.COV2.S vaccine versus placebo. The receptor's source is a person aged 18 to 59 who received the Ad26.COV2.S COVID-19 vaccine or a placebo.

CDR3 sequence (DNA): TGTGCCAGGGGGTACGAGCAGTACTTC. It translates to CARGYEQYF. The chain links TRBV7-9 to TRBJ2-7; D not resolved. The CDR3 consists of 9 residues. Looked up from germline, CDR1 is SEHNR and CDR2 is FQNEAQ (reference sequence). Trimming removed 9 bases from V and 4 bases from J, with 4 bases in between.